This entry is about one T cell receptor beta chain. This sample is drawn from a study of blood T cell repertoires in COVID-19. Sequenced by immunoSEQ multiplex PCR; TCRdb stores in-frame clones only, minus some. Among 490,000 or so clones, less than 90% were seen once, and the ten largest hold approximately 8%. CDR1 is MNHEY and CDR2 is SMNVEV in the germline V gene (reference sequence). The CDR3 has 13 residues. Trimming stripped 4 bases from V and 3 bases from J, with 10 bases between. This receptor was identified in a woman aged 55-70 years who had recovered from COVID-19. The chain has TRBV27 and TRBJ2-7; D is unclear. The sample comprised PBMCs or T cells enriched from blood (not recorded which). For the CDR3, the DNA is TGTGCCAGCAGTTCCAGATCAGGCTACGAGCAGTACTTC. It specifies CASSSRSGYEQYF.